The T cell receptor beta chain described here comes from a study of T-cell memory formation after mild COVID-19. This clonotype came up a few times. TCRdb independently ran MiXCR on the 5' RACE reads; one entry per CDR3 protein. The sample has more than 300,000 distinct CDR3 sequences; 20% to 25% are singletons. The CDR3 covers 15 residues. CDR1 is SGHRS, CDR2 YFSETQ, per germline. The V end was cut by 2 bases, the J end by 1 base, with 12 bases between. The origin of this receptor is a man aged 18 to 29 who had mild COVID-19 (a few samples of this study predate the infection). Cell type and time point are not known. The genes are TRBV5-1 and TRBJ2-5; the D is unclear. Sequencing used PBMCs or a T cell subset sorted from them (not recorded which). The CDR3 region is CASSFVGTRQETQYF. For the CDR3, the DNA is TGCGCCAGCAGCTTCGTGGGCACCCGCCAAGAGACCCAGTACTTC.